These 31 T cell receptor beta chains originate from one sample sequenced in a study of beta chain features in type 1 diabetes. Study-wide results and limits: Patients with Type 1 diabetes showed moderately but significantly shorter TCRB CDR3s in all four CD4+ subsets.

The study reverse transcribed the entire isolated RNA, so it sequenced expressed TCRB transcripts. Sequencing was performed with immunoSEQ multiplex PCR; in TCRdb, only in-frame clones are kept and a portion is missing. Among over 600,000 clones, under 15% were seen once, and the ten largest hold 0.09% to 0.15%. Their specific antigens are unknown. The sample taken for sequencing was naive CD4+ T cells from blood. The receptors stem from a young man with type 1 diabetes.

The sample holds a few counts of this clone. The genes are TRBV4-3 and TRBJ1-1; D remains ambiguous. CDR3 length equals 15 residues. Trimming pared 1 base from V and 4 bases from J, leaving 13 bases between. Germline CDR1 reads LGHNA; CDR2 reads YSLEER. CDR3: CASSQGHLRGTEAFF. The CDR3 DNA reads TGCGCCAGCAGCCAAGGACACCTCCGGGGCACTGAAGCTTTCTTT.

The rearrangement joins TRBV30 to TRBJ1-2; tentative D call: TRBD1 (6 bases). Germline CDR1 reads GTSNPN; CDR2 reads SVGIG (reference sequence). Trimming cost V 8 bases and J 0 bases, with 13 bases left between them. This CDR3 comprises 13 residues. CDR3 DNA sequence: TGTGCCCGGACAGCTTCATCTAACTATGGCTACACCTTC. It specifies CARTASSNYGYTF.

The CDR3 region is CASSFKTGNGNTEAFF. Here the CDR3 DNA reads TGTGCCAGCAGCTTCAAAACAGGGAACGGAAACACTGAAGCTTTCTTT. The chain couples TRBV11-2 to TRBJ1-1; D possibly corresponds to TRBD1 (6 bases). Per germline, CDR1 SGHAT and CDR2 FQNNGV. The CDR3 spans 16 residues. The ends were cut back, 3 bases at V and 2 bases at J, with 16 bases in the middle.

The V gene is TRBV18, the J gene TRBJ2-1, with unresolved D. From germline, CDR1 is KGHSH and CDR2 LQKENI. V was shortened by 8 bases and J by 1 base, with 9 bases between the two germline ends. The CDR3 consists of 13 residues. CDR3 sequence: CASRPGSYNEQFF. CDR3 in DNA: TGTGCCAGCCGGCCAGGTTCCTACAATGAGCAGTTCTTC.

This chain connects TRBV30 to TRBJ2-6, with D tentatively TRBD1 (5 bases). The V end was cut by 2 bases, the J end by 3 bases, with 11 bases between. This CDR3 region has 15 residues. CDR1 GTSNPN and CDR2 SVGIG come from the germline V gene (reference sequence). The chain's CDR3 is CAWSPGLDGANVLTF. The CDR3, as DNA: TGTGCCTGGAGTCCAGGGTTGGATGGGGCCAACGTCCTGACTTTC.

CDR3 sequence reads: CASSVNSLPAGNTIYF. The CDR3 coding sequence is TGTGCCAGCAGTGTCAACAGCCTCCCCGCTGGAAACACCATATATTTT. The chain employs TRBV6-1 and TRBJ1-3; D not certain. This CDR3 has 16 amino acids. V lost 4 bases, J lost 2 bases, and 15 bases lay in between. Looked up from germline, CDR1 is MNHNS and CDR2 is SASEGT.

The table lists this clone with a few counts. This chain joins TRBV4-3 and TRBJ1-2; 9 bases are a match to TRBD1. The CDR3 spans 19 residues. CDR1 is LGHNA and CDR2 is YSLEER in the germline V gene. Trimming cost V 0 bases and J 3 bases; bases outside gene matches: 14. The CDR3 region is CASSQDGPGQGPLYYGYTF. In nucleotides, the CDR3 is TGCGCCAGCAGCCAAGACGGGCCGGGACAGGGCCCTCTATACTATGGCTACACCTTC.

This clone came up a few times. This sequence joins TRBV6-6 and TRBJ2-7, with D perhaps TRBD1 (5 bases). This CDR3 is built from 16 residues. CDR1 MNHNY and CDR2 SVGAGI come from the germline V gene (reference sequence). Trimming took off 0 bases at V and 0 bases at J, with 12 bases between the two ends. For the CDR3, the DNA is TGTGCCAGCAGTTACTCGAGAGGACACCTCTCCTACGAGCAGTACTTC. The encoded protein is CASSYSRGHLSYEQYF.

This clone was seen a handful of times. This chain connects TRBV18 to TRBJ2-5, with 10 positions matching TRBD1. Germline V CDR1 and CDR2: KGHSH, LQKENI. The CDR3 consists of 16 residues. J gave up 5 bases and V 0 bases, and 6 bases lay outside the gene matches. The CDR3 sequence: CASSPPRDRGWETQYF. The CDR3 DNA sequence: TGTGCCAGCTCACCACCTCGGGACAGGGGCTGGGAGACCCAGTACTTC.

The chain has TRBV7-9 and TRBJ1-2; D uncertain. V shed 4 bases and J shed 10 bases, with 16 bases lying between them. This CDR3 region has 13 residues. Per germline, CDR1 SEHNR and CDR2 FQNEAQ (reference sequence). The CDR3 DNA sequence: TGTGCCAGCAGCTGGATTCTGAAAGTTGACTACACCTTC. Translated, it gives CASSWILKVDYTF. The variable domain in full, with the rest retrieved from reference TRBV7-9 and TRBJ1-2, is DTGVSQNPRHKITKRGQNVTFRCDPISEHNRLYWYRQTLGQGPEFLTYFQNEAQLEKSRLLSDRFSAERPKGSFSTLEIQRTEQGDSAMYLCASSWILKVDYTFGSGTRLTVV.

The chain is built from TRBV2 and TRBJ2-7, with a tentative D call TRBD1 (5 bases). Trimming took 2 bases from V and 3 from J, leaving 11 bases between them. The germline CDR1 and CDR2 sequences are SNHLY and FYNNEI. The CDR3 is 14 amino acids. In nucleotides, the CDR3 is TGTGCCAGCAGTGAACAGGGCGGCGTCTACGAGCAGTACTTC. Translation gives CASSEQGGVYEQYF.

This clone was found a few times. This rearrangement joins TRBV14 to TRBJ2-2, with TRBD2 identical over 9 bases. The germline gives CDR1 SGHDN, CDR2 FVKESK. The CDR3 runs to 15 residues. Trimming took 4 bases from V and 6 from J; bases not matched to a gene: 6. CDR3 nucleotide sequence: TGTGCCAGCAGCCCCCTGCGGGGGGGCCCCGGGGAGCTGTTTTTT. This translates into CASSPLRGGPGELFF.

This clone has only a few counts. This chain joins TRBV18 and TRBJ1-5; perhaps TRBD1 as D (5 bases). Germline values: CDR1 KGHSH, CDR2 LQKENI. V was clipped by 2 bases and J by 6 bases, with 11 bases between them. The CDR3 contains 14 residues. CDR3 sequence: CASSPEGLSQPQHF. In DNA form, the CDR3 reads TGTGCCAGCTCACCAGAGGGGTTGAGTCAGCCCCAGCATTTT.

The rearrangement links TRBV18 to TRBJ2-7, with D possibly being TRBD1 or TRBD2 (6 bases each). This CDR3 spans 14 amino acids. Per germline, CDR1 KGHSH and CDR2 LQKENI. Trimming left V 1 base short and J 5 bases short, with 12 bases between. In DNA form, the CDR3 reads TGTGCCAGCTCACCACTCGAAGGGGGGAACGAGCAGTACTTC. This codes for CASSPLEGGNEQYF.

This rearrangement joins TRBV7-8 to TRBJ2-6; possibly TRBD2 for D (5 bases). V gave up 2 bases and J gave up 4 bases, with 15 bases separating them. This CDR3 comprises 17 residues. From germline, CDR1 is SGHVS and CDR2 FQNEAQ. The CDR3 reads CASSLNAGPGGANVLTF. In DNA form, the CDR3 reads TGTGCCAGCAGCTTAAACGCAGGCCCGGGAGGGGCCAACGTCCTGACTTTC.

The chain carries TRBV13 and TRBJ2-3, with a tentative D call TRBD1 (5 bases). Trimming left V 0 bases short and J 5 bases short, with 15 bases between. CDR3 length equals 16 residues. Germline V lookup: CDR1 PRHDT, CDR2 FYEKMQ (reference sequence). CDR3 sequence reads: CASSLGHGREIDTQYF. In DNA, the CDR3 is TGTGCCAGCAGCTTAGGCCACGGCAGGGAAATAGATACGCAGTATTTT. The whole variable domain, remainder taken from reference TRBV13 and TRBJ2-3, is AAGVIQSPRHLIKEKRETATLKCYPIPRHDTVYWYQQGPGQDPQFLISFYEKMQSDKGSIPDRFSAQQFSDYHSELNMSSLELGDSALYFCASSLGHGREIDTQYFGPGTRLTVL.

This clone showed up just a few times. This chain joins TRBV30 and TRBJ1-3; TRBD1 is a possible D gene (5 bases). The CDR3 consists of 15 residues. Deletions cut 4 bases from V and 0 bases from J, with 13 bases between. Germline lookup yields CDR1 GTSNPN and CDR2 SVGIG (reference sequence). CDR3 bases: TGTGCCTGGACGGGGCAGTCCTACTCTGGAAACACCATATATTTT. Translation gives CAWTGQSYSGNTIYF.

This clone was found a few times. This chain uses TRBV7-3 with TRBJ1-5; tentative D call: TRBD1 (5 bases). The CDR3 runs to 20 residues. In germline, CDR1 is SGHTA, CDR2 FQGTGA. The V gene lost 1 base and the J gene lost 0 bases, with 22 bases spanning the gap. The CDR3: CASSLNARQGVGYSNQPQHF. The CDR3 DNA sequence: TGTGCCAGCAGCTTAAATGCGCGGCAGGGAGTAGGCTATAGCAATCAGCCCCAGCATTTT.

This clone was seen a handful of times. The V gene is TRBV6-6, the J gene TRBJ1-5; 10 bases fit TRBD1. CDR3 length: 14 residues. Germline V CDR1 and CDR2: MNHNY, SVGAGI (reference sequence). V shed 6 bases, J shed 7 bases, and the junction held 6 bases outside the gene matches. CDR3 sequence (DNA): TGTGCCAGCAGCTCCGGGACAGGGGAGCAGCCCCAGCATTTT. The encoded protein is CASSSGTGEQPQHF.

This chain links TRBV4-3 with TRBJ2-7, with D possibly being TRBD2 (5 bases). Germline values: CDR1 LGHNA, CDR2 YSLEER. The CDR3 loop spans 11 amino acids. V lost 0 bases and J 10 bases, leaving 7 bases between the germline ends. The CDR3 sequence: CASSQDPGQYF. CDR3 coding DNA: TGCGCCAGCAGCCAAGATCCGGGACAGTACTTC.

V and J are TRBV4-3 and TRBJ2-5; TRBD2 matches 7 bases. The CDR3 runs 18 residues. Unmatched junction bases numbered 15, after V lost 0 bases and J lost 5 bases. From germline, CDR1 is LGHNA and CDR2 YSLEER. CDR3 coding DNA: TGCGCCAGCAGCCAAGATCTAATTGGGAGAACTAGCGATGAGACCCAGTACTTC. Its protein product is CASSQDLIGRTSDETQYF.

The V and J genes are TRBV6-6 and TRBJ1-6, with TRBD1 matching over 8 bases. The CDR3 is 14 residues long. Trimming took 5 bases from V and 10 from J; bases not matched to a gene: 7. CDR1 and CDR2 (germline): MNHNY, SVGAGI (reference sequence). CDR3 nucleotide sequence: TGTGCCAGCAGTGCTGGGACAGGAGGGTCACCCCTCCACTTT. Its translation is CASSAGTGGSPLHF.

This clone appeared a few times. The gene calls are TRBV30 and TRBJ1-5; a possible D gene is TRBD1 (5 bases). Germline lookup yields CDR1 GTSNPN and CDR2 SVGIG (reference sequence). V gave up 2 bases and J gave up 6 bases, with 11 bases separating them. This CDR3 is built from 13 residues. The CDR3 is CAWSTRDVQPQHF. DNA for the CDR3: TGTGCCTGGAGTACCCGGGACGTTCAGCCCCAGCATTTT. Looking up the rest from reference TRBV30 and TRBJ1-5 gives the full variable domain: SQTIHQWPATLVQPVGSPLSLECTVEGTSNPNLYWYRQAAGRGLQLLFYSVGIGQISSEVPQNLSASRPQDRQFILSSKKLLLSDSGFYLCAWSTRDVQPQHFGDGTRLSIL.

This clone was picked up a small number of times. The chain carries TRBV19 and TRBJ1-2; D possibly corresponds to TRBD1 (5 bases). The CDR3 is 15 amino acids. Trimming removed 3 bases from V and 4 bases from J, with 15 bases in between. Germline V lookup: CDR1 LNHDA, CDR2 SQIVND (reference sequence). The CDR3 DNA sequence: TGTGCCAGTAGTATCCTCGACAGCCCTCGCTATGGCTACACCTTC. Amino acids: CASSILDSPRYGYTF.

V and J are TRBV6-5 and TRBJ1-5; D possibly corresponds to TRBD1 (5 bases). Germline V gene lookup returns CDR1 MNHEY and CDR2 SVGAGI. This CDR3 region has 14 residues. Trimming took 6 bases from V and 0 from J, leaving 9 bases between them. The CDR3 loop is CASSRQYSNQPQHF. DNA of the CDR3: TGTGCCAGCAGCCGACAGTATAGCAATCAGCCCCAGCATTTT.

This clone turned up a few times. The rearrangement links TRBV5-4 to TRBJ1-4, with TRBD1 matching 12 bases. The CDR3 length is 16 residues. The trim removed 5 bases at V and 5 bases at J, leaving 7 bases unmatched. Per germline, CDR1 SGHNT and CDR2 YYREEE (reference sequence). The CDR3 is CASRPGTGGANEKLFF. The CDR3 nucleotides are TGTGCCAGCAGGCCCGGGACAGGGGGCGCAAATGAAAAACTGTTTTTT.

This clone showed up just a few times. The chain recombines TRBV10-3 with TRBJ2-1; D is ambiguous. The V gene's germline CDR1 is ENHRY and CDR2 SYGVKD. The CDR3 spans 13 residues. Deletions cut 9 bases from V and 2 bases from J, with 11 bases between. CDR3 sequence reads: CAIRGVTYNEQFF. In DNA, the CDR3 is TGTGCCATTCGTGGTGTAACCTACAATGAGCAGTTCTTC.

Only a few counts were recorded for this clone. This chain links TRBV25-1 with TRBJ2-1; D remains unclear. The CDR3 sequence is 13 residues long. From germline, CDR1 is MGHDK and CDR2 SYGVNS. V was shortened by 4 bases and J by 4 bases, with 8 bases between the two germline ends. Here the CDR3 reads CASSGPQYNEQFF. CDR3 DNA sequence: TGTGCCAGCAGTGGCCCTCAGTACAATGAGCAGTTCTTC.

There are a few counts of this clone. The chain has TRBV5-6 and TRBJ2-7; TRBD2 aligns across 8 bases. Germline CDR1 SGHDT, CDR2 YYEEEE. V dropped 3 bases and J dropped 1; count of bases not matched to a gene: 9. The CDR3 runs 16 residues. Here the CDR3 DNA reads TGTGCCAGCAGCTCGATGGTGCGGGGGGATTCCTACGAGCAGTACTTC. Amino acids: CASSSMVRGDSYEQYF. The full variable domain, completed using reference TRBV5-6 and TRBJ2-7, is DAGVTQSPTHLIKTRGQQVTLRCSPKSGHDTVSWYQQALGQGPQFIFQYYEEEERQRGNFPDRFSGHQFPNYSSELNVNALLLGDSALYLCASSSMVRGDSYEQYFGPGTRLTVT.

The chain carries TRBV6-1 and TRBJ1-1; 9 nucleotides align to TRBD1. This CDR3 is 17 amino acids long. Trimming took 3 bases from V and 4 from J; bases not matched to a gene: 12. The V gene's germline CDR1 is MNHNS and CDR2 SASEGT. The CDR3 region is CASSDPSSGQGLTEAFF. DNA for the CDR3: TGTGCCAGCAGTGACCCGAGCTCGGGACAGGGTCTCACTGAAGCTTTCTTT.

This clone was counted only a few times. Other DNA sequences in this sample translate to the same CDR3. This sequence joins TRBV6-5 and TRBJ1-4; the D is unclear. CDR1 and CDR2 (germline): MNHEY, SVGAGI. With 2 bases removed from V and 8 bases from J, the gap between germline ends came to 3 bases. This CDR3 spans 11 amino acids. DNA for the CDR3: TGTGCCAGCAGTTACGGGGAAAAACTGTTTTTT. It encodes CASSYGEKLFF.